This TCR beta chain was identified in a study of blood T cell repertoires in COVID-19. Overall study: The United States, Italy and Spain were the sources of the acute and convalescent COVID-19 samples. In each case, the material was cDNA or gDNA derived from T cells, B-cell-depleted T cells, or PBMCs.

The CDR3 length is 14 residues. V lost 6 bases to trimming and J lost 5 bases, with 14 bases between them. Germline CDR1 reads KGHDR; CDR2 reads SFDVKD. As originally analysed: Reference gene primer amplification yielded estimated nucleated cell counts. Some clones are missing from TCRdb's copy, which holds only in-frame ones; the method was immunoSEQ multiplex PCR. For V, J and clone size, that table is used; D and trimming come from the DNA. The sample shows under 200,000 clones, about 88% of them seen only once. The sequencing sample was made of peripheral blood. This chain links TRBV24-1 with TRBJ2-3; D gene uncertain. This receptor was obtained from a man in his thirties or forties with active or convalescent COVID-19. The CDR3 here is CATSSRLGGDTQYF. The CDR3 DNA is TGTGCCACCAGTTCAAGACTCGGCGGAGATACGCAGTATTTT.